This paragraph covers one TCR beta chain sequence. The record originates from a study of blood T cells in healthy people across ages. With 0 bases removed from V and 3 bases from J, the gap between germline ends came to 11 bases. Germline lookup yields CDR1 LGHDT and CDR2 YNNKEL (reference sequence). The CDR3 consists of 15 residues. Together with a sample-barcoded 5' primer, a J-beta primer mix was included in a second PCR lasting about 7 to 11 cycles. TCRdb reanalysed the 5' RACE reads using MiXCR and keeps one entry per CDR3 protein. Among approximately 800,000 distinct CDR3 sequences listed, roughly 64% were seen once. Total RNA, at least 5.5 micrograms per sample, came from PBMCs.

The sequenced material came from blood. This receptor was identified in a man between 25 and 39 years old in good health. V is TRBV3-1 and J is TRBJ2-5; D is ambiguous. CDR3 DNA sequence: TGTGCCAGCAGCCAAGATTCGTATGTGGAAGAGACCCAGTACTTC. Amino acid sequence: CASSQDSYVEETQYF.